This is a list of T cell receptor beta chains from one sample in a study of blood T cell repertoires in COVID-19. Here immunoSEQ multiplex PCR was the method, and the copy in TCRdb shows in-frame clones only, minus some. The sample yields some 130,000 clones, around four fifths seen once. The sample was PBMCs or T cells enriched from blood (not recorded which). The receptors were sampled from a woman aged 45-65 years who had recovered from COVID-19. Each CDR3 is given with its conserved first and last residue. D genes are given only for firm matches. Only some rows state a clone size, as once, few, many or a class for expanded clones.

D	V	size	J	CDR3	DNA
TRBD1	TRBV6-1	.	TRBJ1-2	CASSPTGGYGYTF	TGTGCCAGCAGTCCGACAGGGGGCTATGGCTACACCTTC
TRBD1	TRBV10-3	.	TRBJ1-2	CATRTGVSGYTF	TGTGCCACACGGACAGGGGTTAGCGGCTACACCTTC
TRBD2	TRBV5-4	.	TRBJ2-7	CASSLTSGTRVGEQYF	TGTGCCAGCAGCTTGACCTCCGGGACTAGGGTGGGTGAGCAGTACTTC
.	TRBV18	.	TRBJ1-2	CASSPLAGADYGYTF	TGTGCCAGCTCACCACTCGCAGGGGCGGACTATGGCTACACCTTC
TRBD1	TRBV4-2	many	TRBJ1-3	CASSQDGTGSSGNTIYF	TGTGCCAGCAGCCAAGACGGGACAGGGAGCTCTGGAAACACCATATATTTT
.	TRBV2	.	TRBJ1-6	CASSRDRTNNSPLHF	TGTGCCAGCAGTAGAGACAGGACCAATAATTCACCCCTCCACTTT
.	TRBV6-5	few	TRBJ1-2	CASSHPDSGVGYTF	TGTGCCAGCAGTCACCCGGACTCAGGGGTTGGCTACACCTTC
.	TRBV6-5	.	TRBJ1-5	CASSLQGGSNQPQHF	TGTGCCAGCAGTCTCCAGGGCGGTAGCAATCAGCCCCAGCATTTT
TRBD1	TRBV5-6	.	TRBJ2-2	CASSLMAGGNTGELFF	TGTGCCAGCAGCTTGATGGCAGGGGGCAACACCGGGGAGCTGTTTTTT
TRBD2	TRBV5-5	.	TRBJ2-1	CASSSGGADEQFF	TGTGCCAGCAGCTCGGGGGGAGCGGATGAGCAGTTCTTC
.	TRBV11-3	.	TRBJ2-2	CASSLPLEKGGTGELFF	TGTGCCAGCAGCCTCCCCTTGGAGAAGGGAGGAACCGGGGAGCTGTTTTTT
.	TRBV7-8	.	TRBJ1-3	CASSIRPGSGNTIYF	TGTGCCAGCAGCATTCGACCGGGCTCTGGAAACACCATATATTTT
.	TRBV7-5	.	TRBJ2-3	CVRSLQATDTQYF	TGTGTCAGAAGCTTGCAAGCCACAGATACGCAGTATTTT
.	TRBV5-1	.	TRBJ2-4	CASSPGGEFGNIQYF	TGCGCCAGCAGCCCTGGAGGGGAATTCGGAAACATTCAGTACTTC
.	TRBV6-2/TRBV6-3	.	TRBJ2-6	CASSPYASGANVLTF	TGTGCCAGCAGTCCCTATGCATCTGGGGCCAACGTCCTGACTTTC
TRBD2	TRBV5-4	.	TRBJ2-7	CASSLLAGGLVEQYF	TGTGCCAGCAGCCTACTAGCGGGGGGGCTCGTAGAGCAGTACTTC